What follows are 7 T cell receptor beta chains derived from one specimen sequenced in a study of Ad26.COV2.S vaccination and SARS-CoV-2 variants. Profiled with immunoSEQ multiplex PCR; TCRdb holds only in-frame clones, not every one. The repertoire holds roughly 500,000 clones, with roughly nine tenths as singletons. Indicated treatment: around 19 received Ad26.COV2.S at low or high dose, single or two shots; several received placebo; per-sample allocation not given. Following the first vaccine or placebo injection, samples were taken on day 63. The sample was peripheral blood, taken in a trial of Ad26.COV2.S vaccine versus placebo. Every receptor here comes from a person aged 18-60 years who received the Ad26.COV2.S COVID-19 vaccine or a placebo.

The J gene is TRBJ2-5, the V gene TRBV4-2; D unclear. CDR3 size: 13 residues. Germline-derived CDR1 and CDR2 are LGHNA and YNFKEQ. The germline V and J ends were trimmed by 1 base and 3 bases, with 6 bases remaining between them. The CDR3, as DNA: TGTGCCAGCAGCCAAGTTTCGGAAGAGACCCAGTACTTC. It codes for CASSQVSEETQYF.

The V gene is TRBV5-1, the J gene TRBJ2-5, with D perhaps assigned TRBD1 or TRBD2 (5 bases each). CDR3 length: 15 amino acids. V gave up 3 bases and J gave up 1 base, with 13 bases separating them. Germline V gene data show CDR1 as SGHRS and CDR2 as YFSETQ. CDR3 protein: CASSSIPGPQETQYF. The CDR3 DNA is TGCGCCAGCAGCTCGATCCCGGGACCCCAAGAGACCCAGTACTTC.

This clone was detected once. This chain uses TRBV7-2 with TRBJ2-7, with D maybe TRBD1 (6 bases). The CDR3 extends over 13 amino acids. V shed 5 bases and J shed 3 bases, with 11 bases lying between them. Germline assignment: CDR1 SGHTA and CDR2 FQGNSA. DNA for the CDR3: TGTGCCAGCAGCCCGGGCAGGGGCTACGAGCAGTACTTC. Residues: CASSPGRGYEQYF.

DNA for the CDR3: TGTGCCAGCAGCTTAGGGCGGGTGCCGAACACTGAAGCTTTCTTT. Residues: CASSLGRVPNTEAFF. The chain is built from TRBV13 and TRBJ1-1; D is ambiguous. The CDR3 is made up of 15 amino acids. The V and J ends lost 0 bases and 1 base respectively, with 9 bases between them. The germline V gene encodes CDR1 PRHDT and CDR2 FYEKMQ (reference sequence). Full variable domain (rest looked up from reference TRBV13 and TRBJ1-1): AAGVIQSPRHLIKEKRETATLKCYPIPRHDTVYWYQQGPGQDPQFLISFYEKMQSDKGSIPDRFSAQQFSDYHSELNMSSLELGDSALYFCASSLGRVPNTEAFFGQGTRLTVV.

The rearrangement joins TRBV2 to TRBJ2-3; the match to TRBD2 covers 10 bases. Trimming cost V 6 bases and J 5 bases; bases outside gene matches: 11. This CDR3 region has 16 residues. Germline loops: CDR1 SNHLY, CDR2 FYNNEI. The CDR3 loop reads CASSLLLAGVGDTQYF. The CDR3 DNA sequence: TGTGCCAGCAGCCTCCTTCTAGCGGGAGTGGGAGATACGCAGTATTTT.

The rearrangement links TRBV6-6 to TRBJ2-3; maybe TRBD2 (6 bases). Germline V CDR1 and CDR2: MNHNY, SVGAGI (reference sequence). V shed 7 bases and J shed 4 bases, with 15 bases lying between them. The CDR3 spans 14 residues. In DNA, the CDR3 is TGTGCCAGCACTCACGGGAGTTTGTCAGATACGCAGTATTTT. Translating it yields CASTHGSLSDTQYF.

This chain uses TRBV7-8 with TRBJ2-7; D gene uncertain. Per germline, CDR1 SGHVS and CDR2 FQNEAQ. Trimming left V 5 bases short and J 3 bases short, with 17 bases between. This CDR3 has 15 amino acids. The CDR3 bases are TGTGCCAGCAGCCAGGACCGGGCCCGACTCTACGAGCAGTACTTC. Protein: CASSQDRARLYEQYF.